The 20 T cell receptor beta chains given below trace back to one sample, sequenced in a study of identical twins. TCRdb re-derived calls from the 5' RACE reads in MiXCR, one entry per CDR3 protein. Of hundreds of thousands of distinct CDR3 sequences in the sample, around 8.8% were seen once. The sample was also linked to a second study, of yellow fever vaccine responses in identical twins.

Sequencing was performed on memory (CD45RO+) T cells sorted from blood. These TCRs come from a young woman in good health.

Of note for this clonotype: A much larger clone lies one base from this, so it may be a read error. The chain is built from TRBV25-1 and TRBJ1-1, with 9 bases matching TRBD1. V dropped 6 bases and J dropped 9; count of bases not matched to a gene: 17. Germline loops: CDR1 MGHDK, CDR2 SYGVNS. The CDR3 is 16 amino acids. This CDR3 is CASRAPVGTGIAQAFF. DNA of the CDR3: TGTGCCAGCAGAGCCCCTGTGGGGACAGGGATTGCGCAAGCTTTCTTT.

This clonotype was recorded many times. The V and J genes are TRBV6-5 and TRBJ2-7; the D is unclear. The V gene's germline CDR1 is MNHEY and CDR2 SVGAGI. With 5 bases removed from V and 3 bases from J, the gap between germline ends came to 17 bases. The CDR3 covers 15 residues. In DNA, the CDR3 is TGTGCCAGCAGTCCCTCGGCGGACCGCCGCTACGAGCAGTACGTC. It yields the protein CASSPSADRRYEQYV.

This clonotype was picked up a small number of times. A much larger clonotype is one base distant, so this may be a read error. The chain recombines TRBV18 with TRBJ1-2, with 9 bases aligning to TRBD1. This CDR3 has 15 residues. Germline lookup yields CDR1 KGHSH and CDR2 LQKENI. The V and J ends lost 3 bases and 2 bases, in that order; junction bases with no gene match: 4. The CDR3 DNA is TGTGCCAGCTCACCCCGGACAGGGGAAAACTATGGCTACACCTTC. This codes for CASSPRTGENYGYTF.

Only a few counts were recorded for this clonotype. The V and J genes are TRBV6-1 and TRBJ2-3; D remains unclear. V lost 4 bases to trimming and J lost 6 bases, with 14 bases between them. Germline V lookup: CDR1 MNHNS, CDR2 SASEGT. This CDR3 is built from 14 residues. CDR3 residues: CASSVVWQEDTQYF. CDR3 bases: TGTGCCAGCAGTGTCGTCTGGCAGGAGGATACGCAGTATTTT.

J is TRBJ2-1 and V is TRBV27, with TRBD1 identical over 11 bases. This CDR3 spans 14 amino acids. Unmatched junction bases numbered 7, after V lost 6 bases and J lost 9 bases. Germline CDR1 and CDR2: MNHEY and SMNVEV (reference sequence). The CDR3 here is CASRWTGGAAEQFF. The CDR3 DNA reads TGTGCCAGCAGGTGGACAGGGGGCGCGGCTGAGCAGTTCTTC.

This clonotype was observed a few times. The chain carries TRBV5-1 and TRBJ2-5, with 10 bases matching TRBD1. This CDR3 region has 15 residues. With V trimmed by 3 bases and J by 4 bases, 6 bases remained unmatched. Germline V gives CDR1 SGHRS, CDR2 YFSETQ. As DNA, the CDR3 is TGCGCCAGCAGCTGGGGACAGGGGATCGGAGAGACCCAGTACTTC. Amino acid sequence: CASSWGQGIGETQYF. The full variable domain, with the rest looked up from reference TRBV5-1 and TRBJ2-5, is KAGVTQTPRYLIKTRGQQVTLSCSPISGHRSVSWYQQTPGQGLQFLFEYFSETQRNKGNFPGRFSGRQFSNSRSEMNVSTLELGDSALYLCASSWGQGIGETQYFGPGTRLLVL.

The rearrangement joins TRBV5-1 to TRBJ2-7, with TRBD1 identical over 10 bases. The J segment lost 6 bases and the V segment lost 5 bases, leaving 11 bases of the junction unmatched. This CDR3 is 15 amino acids long. The germline V gene encodes CDR1 SGHRS and CDR2 YFSETQ. The CDR3 spells CASRSTGTGVLEQYF. For the CDR3, the DNA is TGCGCCAGCAGATCGACCGGGACAGGGGTTCTCGAGCAGTACTTC.

A few counts support this clonotype. The chain employs TRBV20-1 and TRBJ1-2; no clear D gene. Trimming shortened V by 3 bases and J by 4 bases, and 12 bases separated the two germline ends. CDR1 and CDR2 (germline): DFQATT, SNEGSKA (reference sequence). CDR3 length: 13 amino acids. For the CDR3, the DNA is TGCAGTGCTAGCCTAACCCCAGCCTATGGCTACACCTTC. Translation: CSASLTPAYGYTF.

This clonotype was found a few times. The V and J genes are TRBV27 and TRBJ2-7, with 11 bases matching TRBD1. In germline, CDR1 is MNHEY, CDR2 SMNVEV (reference sequence). Trimming at V came to 6 bases and at J to 0 bases, leaving 1 base not matched to a gene. This CDR3 has 14 amino acids. The CDR3: CASRGTGGSYEQYF. CDR3 sequence (DNA): TGTGCCAGCAGGGGGACAGGGGGCTCCTACGAGCAGTACTTC.

The gene calls are TRBV12-3 or TRBV12-4 and TRBJ1-4; no reliable D call. The V gene lost 6 bases and the J gene lost 7 bases, with 24 bases spanning the gap. The CDR3 spans 17 residues. CDR3 nucleotides: TGTGCCAGCAGCCAATCGGGTACGACCCAGCGCGGTGAAAAACTGTTTTTT. It is translated as CASSQSGTTQRGEKLFF.

The chain combines TRBV5-1 with TRBJ1-2; 9 nucleotides agree with TRBD1. CDR3 size: 15 residues. Germline CDR1 is SGHRS and CDR2 is YFSETQ. The V gene end was trimmed by 1 base and the J gene end by 7 bases; junction bases not matched to a gene: 8. The CDR3 region is CASSLWTTGGIGYTF. CDR3 DNA sequence: TGCGCCAGCAGCTTGTGGACGACAGGGGGTATTGGCTACACCTTC.

There are many counts of this clonotype. This sequence joins TRBV9 and TRBJ2-1; 9 bases align to TRBD2. The germline gives CDR1 SGDLS, CDR2 YYNGEE. CDR3 length: 16 residues. V trimming: 0 bases; J trimming: 3 bases; junction bases outside the gene matches: 4. CDR3 DNA: TGTGCCAGCAGCGTAGTCGGAGCGGGGGGCTACAATGAGCAGTTCTTC. Its translation is CASSVVGAGGYNEQFF.

This clonotype was seen a few times. The V and J genes are TRBV12-3 or TRBV12-4 and TRBJ1-2, with D uncertain. With 1 base removed from V and 4 bases from J, the gap between germline ends came to 7 bases. The CDR3 extends over 13 amino acids. This CDR3 is CASSLEGIYGYTF. In nucleotides, the CDR3 is TGTGCCAGCAGTTTAGAAGGGATCTATGGCTACACCTTC.

This clonotype has a handful of counts. The V call is TRBV7-9, the J call TRBJ1-4, with 7 positions matching TRBD1. The CDR3 has 16 amino acids. Germline V lookup: CDR1 SEHNR, CDR2 FQNEAQ (reference sequence). V dropped 5 bases and J dropped 3; count of bases not matched to a gene: 9. The CDR3 loop is CASSLRTGASNEKLFF. DNA for the CDR3: TGTGCCAGCAGCCTGCGAACAGGGGCTTCTAATGAAAAACTGTTTTTT.

Worth noting for this clonotype: The junction shows a germline mismatch at one end, possibly a read error. J is TRBJ2-5 and V is TRBV6-1; TRBD2 matches at 7 bases. CDR1 MNHNS and CDR2 SASEGT come from the germline V gene. The CDR3 has 15 residues. CDR3 DNA: TGTGCCAGCAGTAAAGCGGGGCAAAGCCAAGAGACCCAGTACTTC. It specifies CASSKAGQSQETQYF.

This clonotype appeared a few times. V usage is TRBV21-1 and J usage is TRBJ1-2; the table gives TRBD1 as D, unverified against the DNA. TRBV21-1 is tagged as a pseudogene. This CDR3 comprises 13 residues. The CDR3 sequence is CASSPGQTNGYTF. The DNA of the CDR3 is TGTGCCAGCAGCCCGGGACAGACTAATGGCTACACCTTC.

Points on this clonotype: One end of the junction does not line up with germline, which may come from a read error. J is TRBJ2-1 and V is TRBV3-1; TRBD2 agrees at 9 bases. In germline, CDR1 is LGHDT, CDR2 YNNKEL (reference sequence). The CDR3 is made up of 19 amino acids. The CDR3 loop reads CAGSQDGQARLAVYNEQFF. The CDR3 coding sequence is TGTGCCGGCAGCCAAGATGGACAGGCCCGACTAGCGGTCTACAATGAGCAGTTCTTC.

This clonotype was detected ten times or more. The V call is TRBV12-3 or TRBV12-4, the J call TRBJ2-4; 8 bases align to TRBD1. With V trimmed by 7 bases and J by 1 base, 3 bases remained unmatched. The length of the CDR3 is 14 residues. The CDR3 DNA sequence: TGTGCCAGCACAGGGGGCTCGGCCAAAAACATTCAGTACTTC. This gives the protein CASTGGSAKNIQYF.

The V call is TRBV6-1, the J call TRBJ1-6; D is possibly TRBD1 (5 bases). Per germline, CDR1 MNHNS and CDR2 SASEGT. This CDR3 region has 15 residues. Trimming removed 3 bases at V and 9 bases at J, with 15 bases between. This chain's CDR3 is CASSESLGRGSPLHF. The CDR3 DNA follows: TGTGCCAGCAGTGAGAGTTTGGGGCGGGGTTCACCCCTCCACTTT.

There are many counts of this clonotype. V and J are TRBV28 and TRBJ2-6, with unresolved D. The germline V gene encodes CDR1 MDHEN and CDR2 SYDVKM. The CDR3 covers 17 residues. The ends were cut back, 4 bases at V and 3 bases at J, with 16 bases in the middle. This CDR3 is CASSYRVSLIGANVLTF. The CDR3, as DNA: TGTGCCAGCAGTTACCGGGTCAGCTTAATTGGGGCCAACGTCCTGACTTTC.